A single sample is the source of the 30 T cell receptor beta chains below, sequenced in a study of shared clonotypes between healthy human individuals. CD8 cells classed as naive were CD45RO-negative and positively selected for CCR7, excluding terminally differentiated effector memory CD45RA+ cells. Assay: immunoSEQ multiplex PCR; the TCRdb copy retains only in-frame clones and omits some. The sample gives about 2 million clones, approximately 94% of which show up once; about 1.1% is in the top ten. The sequenced material came from naive CD8+ T cells sorted from blood. The receptors originated from a young man in good health.

This clone occurred once. The chain carries TRBV5-8 and TRBJ2-7; the D is unclear. CDR3 length: 13 residues. Germline-derived CDR1 and CDR2 are SGHTS and YDEGEE. V was cut by 2 bases and J by 3 bases, with 9 bases left in between. CDR3 amino acids: CASSFDMVYEQYF. Written as DNA, the CDR3 is TGTGCCAGCAGCTTTGATATGGTCTACGAGCAGTACTTC.

The genes are TRBV30 and TRBJ2-7, with D maybe TRBD2 (7 bases). V was trimmed by 2 bases and J by 3 bases, leaving 14 bases between them. The CDR3 covers 14 residues. Germline values: CDR1 GTSNPN, CDR2 SVGIG (reference sequence). The CDR3 nucleotides are TGTGCCTGGAGTTCAGGGGAGGGGGGCTACGAGCAGTACTTC. It encodes CAWSSGEGGYEQYF.

V usage is TRBV6-1 and J usage is TRBJ2-7; D may be TRBD2 (5 bases). Trimming removed 2 bases from V and 5 bases from J, with 13 bases in between. The germline CDR1 and CDR2 sequences are MNHNS and SASEGT. The CDR3 has 14 residues. CDR3 nucleotide sequence: TGTGCCAGCAGTGAATCTGGGAGAGTCAACGAGCAGTACTTC. Protein: CASSESGRVNEQYF.

The gene calls are TRBV27 and TRBJ2-1, with a tentative D call TRBD1 (5 bases). With 3 bases removed from V and 8 bases from J, the gap between germline ends came to 14 bases. The germline V gene encodes CDR1 MNHEY and CDR2 SMNVEV (reference sequence). The CDR3 loop spans 14 amino acids. CDR3 sequence (DNA): TGTGCCAGCAGTTTGGGCAGGACAAACGATGAGCAGTTCTTC. Its protein is CASSLGRTNDEQFF.

V and J are TRBV5-4 and TRBJ2-1; 11 nucleotides align to TRBD1. Germline V gene data show CDR1 as SGHNT and CDR2 as YYREEE (reference sequence). CDR3 length equals 18 residues. J gave up 6 bases and V 0 bases, and 11 bases lay outside the gene matches. The CDR3 DNA reads as TGTGCCAGCAGCTTGGCGGTTGGGACAGGGGGTAGGAGCAATGAGCAGTTCTTC. The encoded protein is CASSLAVGTGGRSNEQFF.

The chain employs TRBV5-1 and TRBJ2-7; D may be TRBD1 or TRBD2 (5 bases each). V shed 0 bases and J shed 2 bases, with 12 bases lying between them. Germline V gene data show CDR1 as SGHRS and CDR2 as YFSETQ. There are 15 residues in the CDR3. For the CDR3, the DNA is TGCGCCAGCAGCTTGGAACCGGGACCCACCTACGAGCAGTACTTC. Amino acids: CASSLEPGPTYEQYF.

On this clone itself: Other DNA sequences in this sample translate to the same CDR3. The J gene is TRBJ2-7, the V gene TRBV7-9, with D possibly called TRBD1 or TRBD2 (5 bases each). Trimming removed 3 bases at V and 7 bases at J, with 10 bases between. There are 12 residues in the CDR3. Germline V gives CDR1 SEHNR, CDR2 FQNEAQ (reference sequence). This CDR3 is CASSLGVGEQYF. CDR3 in DNA: TGTGCCAGCAGCTTGGGGGTAGGGGAGCAGTACTTC.

Notes on this clone: The identical CDR3 is also encoded by other nucleotide sequences in the sample. The chain joins TRBV9 to TRBJ1-3; D call uncertain. The CDR3 extends over 12 amino acids. V dropped 3 bases and J dropped 4 bases, with 5 bases sitting between them. Germline V lookup: CDR1 SGDLS, CDR2 YYNGEE. CDR3 sequence reads: CASSGSGNTIYF. CDR3 in DNA: TGTGCCAGCAGCGGGTCCGGAAACACCATATATTTT.

This clone showed up just once. The rearrangement joins TRBV10-3 to TRBJ2-5, with D unclear. This CDR3 is built from 13 residues. Germline values: CDR1 ENHRY, CDR2 SYGVKD. V lost 8 bases and J 5 bases, leaving 15 bases between the germline ends. The CDR3 DNA is TGTGCCATCTCCCACCTCGGGCAGGAGACCCAGTACTTC. This sequence encodes CAISHLGQETQYF.

This chain joins TRBV27 and TRBJ1-5; perhaps TRBD1 as D (6 bases). Germline CDR1 is MNHEY and CDR2 is SMNVEV (reference sequence). V lost 5 bases to trimming and J lost 5 bases, with 10 bases between them. The CDR3 covers 13 residues. The CDR3 DNA reads TGTGCCAGCAGTGGACAGTGGGATCAGCCCCAGCATTTT. Its protein is CASSGQWDQPQHF.

In its sample, this clone was seen once. The chain combines TRBV5-6 with TRBJ1-2; D unresolved. V lost 2 bases and J 4 bases, leaving 12 bases between the germline ends. There are 14 residues in the CDR3. In germline, CDR1 is SGHDT, CDR2 YYEEEE. CDR3 DNA sequence: TGTGCCAGCAGCTTAGCAGGAGCCTCCTATGGCTACACCTTC. Protein product: CASSLAGASYGYTF.

This rearrangement joins TRBV4-1 to TRBJ2-5; weak D call: TRBD1 (6 bases). The V end lost 0 bases, the J end lost 5 bases, and 16 bases lay between the germline ends. Germline-derived CDR1 and CDR2 are MGHRA and YSYEKL. The CDR3 extends over 16 amino acids. The CDR3 is CASSQDPTGSEETQYF. In DNA form, the CDR3 reads TGCGCCAGCAGCCAAGACCCGACAGGTTCAGAGGAGACCCAGTACTTC.

This clone was seen once. Other DNA sequences in this specimen translate into the identical CDR3. The chain carries TRBV7-9 and TRBJ2-5; D unclear. V was clipped by 5 bases and J by 2 bases, with 3 bases between them. The CDR3 loop spans 11 amino acids. CDR1 SEHNR and CDR2 FQNEAQ come from the germline V gene (reference sequence). The CDR3 is CASSEQETQYF. The CDR3 nucleotides are TGTGCCAGCAGCGAGCAAGAGACCCAGTACTTC.

The V and J genes are TRBV6-6 and TRBJ2-3; TRBD2 aligns across 8 bases. This CDR3 has 15 amino acids. Germline-derived CDR1 and CDR2 are MNHNY and SVGAGI (reference sequence). The V gene end was trimmed by 0 bases and the J gene end by 5 bases; junction bases not matched to a gene: 4. This CDR3 is CASSYSIGGVDTQYF. CDR3 DNA sequence: TGTGCCAGCAGTTACTCGATCGGGGGGGTAGATACGCAGTATTTT.

This clone was observed a single time. Within the sample, other DNA sequences also encode this same CDR3. This chain connects TRBV18 to TRBJ2-7, with TRBD2 matching over 10 bases. The junction had 5 bases not matched to a gene; V was cut back by 2 bases and J by 4 bases. Germline CDR1 KGHSH, CDR2 LQKENI. The CDR3 has 15 residues. The CDR3 protein is CASSPEREGLYEQYF. CDR3 bases: TGTGCCAGCTCACCAGAGCGGGAGGGCCTGTACGAGCAGTACTTC. The full variable domain, with the rest looked up from reference TRBV18 and TRBJ2-7, is NAGVMQNPRHLVRRRGQEARLRCSPMKGHSHVYWYRQLPEEGLKFMVYLQKENIIDESGMPKERFSAEFPKEGPSILRIQQVVRGDSAAYFCASSPEREGLYEQYFGPGTRLTVT.

A remark on this clone: The same CDR3 arises from other DNA sequences in this sample as well. This chain joins TRBV6-5 and TRBJ2-2; D gene ambiguous. CDR3 length equals 13 residues. Trimming pared 2 bases from V and 1 base from J, leaving 2 bases between. Germline V gives CDR1 MNHEY, CDR2 SVGAGI. CDR3 region: CASSYVNTGELFF. The CDR3, as DNA: TGTGCCAGCAGTTACGTGAACACCGGGGAGCTGTTTTTT.

The gene calls are TRBV30 and TRBJ2-1, with D possibly matching TRBD2 (5 bases). CDR1 and CDR2 from the germline V gene are GTSNPN and SVGIG (reference sequence). The V and J ends lost 3 bases and 6 bases respectively, with 9 bases between them. This CDR3 comprises 12 residues. The CDR3: CAWRIRGNEQFF. In DNA, the CDR3 is TGTGCCTGGAGAATCCGGGGCAATGAGCAGTTCTTC.

The V gene is TRBV4-3, the J gene TRBJ1-1; D uncertain. Between the trimmed V and J ends, which lost 0 bases and 1 base, there was a span of 9 bases. CDR1 is LGHNA, CDR2 YSLEER, per germline. This CDR3 region has 15 residues. CDR3 amino acids: CASSQEQDPNTEAFF. DNA for the CDR3: TGCGCCAGCAGCCAAGAGCAGGATCCGAACACTGAAGCTTTCTTT.

The V call is TRBV4-3, the J call TRBJ2-1, with 10 bases matching TRBD2. Germline V CDR1 and CDR2: LGHNA, YSLEER. Unmatched junction bases numbered 13, after V lost 0 bases and J lost 14 bases. This CDR3 comprises 16 residues. The DNA of the CDR3 is TGCGCCAGCAGCCAAGATCTGGGGCTAGCGGGAGAGTATGAGTTCTTC. It encodes CASSQDLGLAGEYEFF.

V is TRBV19 and J is TRBJ1-5; D is perhaps TRBD1 (5 bases). Trimming removed 8 bases at V and 3 bases at J, with 20 bases between. There are 16 residues in the CDR3. CDR1 is LNHDA and CDR2 is SQIVND in the germline V gene (reference sequence). The CDR3 DNA reads TGTGCCAGTCATTTCGCGTGGCCAGGGTTCAATCAGCCCCAGCATTTT. Its protein is CASHFAWPGFNQPQHF. The full variable domain, rest sourced from reference TRBV19 and TRBJ1-5, is DGGITQSPKYLFRKEGQNVTLSCEQNLNHDAMYWYRQDPGQGLRLIYYSQIVNDFQKGDIAEGYSVSREKKESFPLTVTSAQKNPTAFYLCASHFAWPGFNQPQHFGDGTRLSIL.

This rearrangement joins TRBV5-4 to TRBJ2-5, with a weak D call TRBD1 (6 bases). Germline V CDR1 and CDR2: SGHNT, YYREEE (reference sequence). CDR3 size: 14 residues. Trimming shortened V by 4 bases and J by 6 bases, and 16 bases separated the two germline ends. CDR3 in amino acids: CASSPDRLKKTQYF. CDR3 DNA sequence: TGTGCCAGCAGCCCCGACAGGTTAAAAAAGACCCAGTACTTC.

This clone appeared a few times. V is TRBV7-9 and J is TRBJ1-2, with D possibly being TRBD1 (5 bases). V lost 1 base and J lost 4, with 13 bases in between. The CDR3 spans 15 residues. Germline V gene data show CDR1 as SEHNR and CDR2 as FQNEAQ (reference sequence). The DNA for the CDR3 is TGTGCCAGCAGCTTAGGTAGCGGGGGTAGCTATGGCTACACCTTC. It is translated as CASSLGSGGSYGYTF.

The gene calls are TRBV10-1 and TRBJ2-5; 7 bases fit TRBD2. Germline CDR1 is WNHNN and CDR2 is SYGVQD (reference sequence). This CDR3 is 14 amino acids long. V shed 8 bases and J 5 bases; nucleotides not matched to a gene: 11. Written as DNA, the CDR3 is TGCGCCAGCGGGGGGAGGGGAATGAGGGAGACCCAGTACTTC. Its protein product is CASGGRGMRETQYF.

The V gene is TRBV29-1, the J gene TRBJ2-5; 7 bases agree with TRBD1. The CDR3 sequence is 13 residues long. Germline-derived CDR1 and CDR2 are SQVTM and ANQGSEA. V was pared by 1 base and J by 5 bases, with 4 bases of the junction left unmatched. The CDR3 is CSVEVTGEETQYF. CDR3 bases: TGCAGCGTTGAAGTTACAGGGGAGGAGACCCAGTACTTC.

This chain connects TRBV6-6 to TRBJ1-2, with 8 bases matching TRBD1. Germline CDR1 reads MNHNY; CDR2 reads SVGAGI (reference sequence). The CDR3 consists of 14 residues. The V gene end was trimmed by 9 bases and the J gene end by 4 bases; junction bases not matched to a gene: 10. In nucleotides, the CDR3 is TGTGCCAGTTCTTTTGACAGGGGCGGCTATGGCTACACCTTC. Residues: CASSFDRGGYGYTF.

The chain recombines TRBV19 with TRBJ1-2; D is undetermined. Germline lookup yields CDR1 LNHDA and CDR2 SQIVND (reference sequence). This CDR3 has 15 amino acids. V was cut by 4 bases and J by 3 bases, with 15 bases left in between. This CDR3 reads CASSTSAYNDYGYTF. The CDR3 nucleotides read TGTGCCAGTAGTACCTCAGCGTACAATGACTATGGCTACACCTTC.

The gene calls are TRBV13 and TRBJ2-7; 8 bases map to TRBD2. CDR3 length equals 15 residues. The J segment lost 7 bases and the V segment lost 3 bases, leaving 11 bases of the junction unmatched. Germline lookup yields CDR1 PRHDT and CDR2 FYEKMQ (reference sequence). The CDR3 DNA sequence: TGTGCCAGCAGCTTGTCCGGGGGGGTATTGGAGGAGCAGTACTTC. As protein: CASSLSGGVLEEQYF.

CDR3 in amino acids: CASSLGPGQDSYEQYF. The CDR3 bases are TGTGCCAGCAGCTTGGGTCCGGGACAGGACTCCTACGAGCAGTACTTC. The V call is TRBV5-4, the J call TRBJ2-7; the match to TRBD1 covers 8 bases. The germline V gene has CDR1 SGHNT and CDR2 YYREEE (reference sequence). The CDR3 consists of 16 residues. Trimming at V came to 0 bases and at J to 0 bases, leaving 5 bases not matched to a gene.

The genes are TRBV7-9 and TRBJ1-1; D is unresolved. Per the germline V gene, CDR1 is SEHNR and CDR2 is FQNEAQ (reference sequence). The V and J ends lost 1 base and 6 bases respectively, with 9 bases between them. This CDR3 contains 13 residues. The CDR3 spells CASSLVEFPEAFF. The CDR3 DNA reads as TGTGCCAGCAGCTTAGTAGAGTTTCCTGAAGCTTTCTTT.

The V gene is TRBV19, the J gene TRBJ2-1; TRBD2 matches 8 bases. This CDR3 contains 14 residues. The germline V gene has CDR1 LNHDA and CDR2 SQIVND (reference sequence). V lost 7 bases, J lost 3 bases, and 5 bases stayed unmatched. This chain's CDR3 is CASMAGGYYNEQFF. As DNA, the CDR3 is TGTGCCAGTATGGCGGGGGGCTACTACAATGAGCAGTTCTTC.